This T cell receptor beta chain was obtained from a study of chemoradiotherapy in HPV16-positive cancers. This clone is a singleton in its sample. What it recognizes is unknown. Overall study results and limits: Candidate HPV-specific clones and E7-related TCR motifs grew in tumor during treatment. HPV-responsive T-cell expansion during chemoradiotherapy was linked to improved recurrence-free survival in HPV16-positive patients.

Germline loops: CDR1 SGHDT, CDR2 YYEEEE. V dropped 0 bases and J dropped 9 bases, with 4 bases sitting between them. The CDR3 runs to 11 residues. Repeated repertoire sampling spanned the course of chemoradiotherapy. Sequencing was performed with immunoSEQ multiplex PCR; in TCRdb, only in-frame clones are kept and a portion is missing. The data contain under 35,000 clones, 88% of them singletons. The V gene is TRBV5-6, the J gene TRBJ2-1; no definite D call. The material was blood, obtained from a patient who underwent chemoradiotherapy. This clonotype was obtained from a human donor with HPV-associated anogenital cancer. The CDR3 bases are TGTGCCAGCAGCTTGGTAGGTGAGCAGTTCTTC. It is translated as CASSLVGEQFF.